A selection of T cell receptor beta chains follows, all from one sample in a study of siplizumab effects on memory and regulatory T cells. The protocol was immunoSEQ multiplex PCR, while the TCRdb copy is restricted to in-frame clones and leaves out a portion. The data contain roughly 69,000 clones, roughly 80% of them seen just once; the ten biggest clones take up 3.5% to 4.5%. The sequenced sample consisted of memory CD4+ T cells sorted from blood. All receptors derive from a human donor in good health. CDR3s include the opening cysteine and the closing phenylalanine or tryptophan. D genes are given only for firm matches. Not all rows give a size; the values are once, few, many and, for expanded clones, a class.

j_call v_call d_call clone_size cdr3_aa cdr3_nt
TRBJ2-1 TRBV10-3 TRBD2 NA CAISEGTSGTEQFF TGTGCCATCAGTGAGGGGACTAGCGGGACTGAGCAGTTCTTC
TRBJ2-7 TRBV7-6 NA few CASSSSRTEQYF TGTGCCAGCAGCTCCTCCAGGACCGAGCAGTACTTC
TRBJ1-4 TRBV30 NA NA CAWNGRVKTNEKLFF TGTGCCTGGAACGGCAGGGTGAAAACTAATGAAAAACTGTTTTTT
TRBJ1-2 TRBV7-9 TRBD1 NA CASSQTGPYYGYTF TGTGCCAGCAGCCAGACAGGGCCCTACTATGGCTACACCTTC
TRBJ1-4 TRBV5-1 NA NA CASSIGTVDEKLFF TGCGCCAGCAGCATCGGGACGGTGGATGAAAAACTGTTTTTT
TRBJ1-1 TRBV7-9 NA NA CASSSTTGLAEAFF TGTGCCAGCAGTTCAACCACAGGTCTGGCTGAAGCTTTCTTT
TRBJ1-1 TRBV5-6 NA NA CASSSYTGSSEAFF TGTGCCAGCAGCTCATATACAGGGAGCTCTGAAGCTTTCTTT
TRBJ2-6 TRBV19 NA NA CASSVEGSGANVLTF TGTGCCAGTAGTGTGGAGGGCTCTGGGGCCAACGTCCTGACTTTC
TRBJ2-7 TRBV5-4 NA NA CASSLNSYEQYF TGTGCCAGCAGCTTGAACTCCTACGAGCAGTACTTC
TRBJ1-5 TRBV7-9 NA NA CASSPGPGRNQPQHF TGTGCCAGCAGCCCGGGCCCGGGAAGGAATCAGCCCCAGCATTTT
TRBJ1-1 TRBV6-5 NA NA CASSFSPGTTEAFF TGTGCCAGCAGTTTTTCCCCAGGGACCACTGAAGCTTTCTTT
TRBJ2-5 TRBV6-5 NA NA CAIGTRETQYF TGTGCCATCGGCACCCGGGAGACCCAGTACTTC
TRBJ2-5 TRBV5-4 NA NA CASRGRQQQETQYF TGTGCCAGCAGAGGGAGACAGCAACAAGAGACCCAGTACTTC
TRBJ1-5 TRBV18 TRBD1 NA CASQPGQGNQPQHF TGTGCCAGCCAACCGGGACAGGGCAATCAGCCCCAGCATTTT
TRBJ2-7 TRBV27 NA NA CASSPSDRREQYF TGTGCCAGCAGTCCATCGGACCGACGCGAGCAGTACTTC
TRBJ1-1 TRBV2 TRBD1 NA CASSLGGQRNTEAFF TGTGCCAGCAGTCTGGGGGGACAGCGGAACACTGAAGCTTTCTTT
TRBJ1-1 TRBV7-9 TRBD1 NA CASSLGDRMNTEAFF TGTGCCAGCAGCTTGGGGGACAGGATGAACACTGAAGCTTTCTTT
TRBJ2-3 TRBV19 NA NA CASSITDTQYF TGTGCCAGTAGTATAACAGATACGCAGTATTTT
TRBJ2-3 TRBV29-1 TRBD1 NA CSVDRQGTDTQYF TGCAGCGTTGACCGACAGGGAACAGATACGCAGTATTTT
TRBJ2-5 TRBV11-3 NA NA CASSFGGETQYF TGTGCCAGCAGCTTTGGGGGCGAGACCCAGTACTTC
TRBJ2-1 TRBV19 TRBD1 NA CASGTGTYNEQFF TGTGCCAGTGGGACAGGTACCTACAATGAGCAGTTCTTC
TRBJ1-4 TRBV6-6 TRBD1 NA CASSYSDRGGEKLFF TGTGCCAGCAGTTACTCGGACAGGGGGGGAGAAAAACTGTTTTTT
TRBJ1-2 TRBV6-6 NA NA CASSYGSDYGYTF TGTGCCAGCAGTTACGGGTCGGACTATGGCTACACCTTC
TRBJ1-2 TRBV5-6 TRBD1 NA CASSLSGGPNYGYTF TGTGCCAGCAGCTTATCAGGGGGACCTAACTATGGCTACACCTTC
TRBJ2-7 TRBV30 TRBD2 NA CAWGGPYEQYF TGTGCATGGGGAGGGCCCTACGAGCAGTACTTC